The TCR beta chain under discussion was sequenced for a study of blood T cell repertoires in COVID-19. Study in general: Spain, Italy and the United States supplied samples that represented acute and convalescent COVID-19. From T cells, B-cell-depleted T cells, or PBMCs came the material, which was cDNA or gDNA.

Germline loops: CDR1 MNHNY, CDR2 SVGAGI (reference sequence). The CDR3 length is 14 residues. Trimming removed 5 bases from V and 1 base from J; junction bases left unmatched: 5. Per the authors' pipeline: The assay estimated nucleated cells by amplifying reference gene primers. The protocol was immunoSEQ multiplex PCR, while the TCRdb copy is restricted to in-frame clones and leaves out a portion. The D gene and trimming were derived from the DNA, and the V and J assignments and clone size from that table. The sample records almost 95,000 clones, about 70% being singletons. This chain joins TRBV6-6 and TRBJ2-7; 7 bases line up with TRBD1. The source of this sequence is a woman in her sixties or seventies in a cohort sampled during active or convalescent COVID-19. Source material: peripheral blood. The CDR3 DNA reads as TGTGCCAGCAGTGCACAGGGGATATCCTACGAGCAGTACTTC. Translated: CASSAQGISYEQYF.